The 32 T cell receptor beta chains reported below all come from one sample, sequenced in a study of OX40 agonist ivuxolimab in advanced cancers. TCRdb's table, derived via immunoSEQ multiplex PCR, lists solely in-frame clones and lacks some. The data show tens of thousands of clones, with roughly 90% seen just once and approximately 2.5% held by the top ten. The sequenced sample was CD4+ or CD8+ T cells sorted from blood, obtained in a trial of the OX40 agonist ivuxolimab. Receptors were obtained from an adult with an advanced solid tumor such as melanoma, head and neck, liver or kidney cancer.

The V and J genes are TRBV4-1 and TRBJ2-1; D not resolved. CDR3 length equals 15 residues. V was pared by 1 base and J by 2 bases, with 9 bases between. Germline CDR1 MGHRA, CDR2 YSYEKL. CDR3 sequence: CASSQGPWTYNEQFF. CDR3 nucleotides: TGCGCCAGCAGCCAAGGCCCTTGGACCTACAATGAGCAGTTCTTC.

The V call is TRBV27, the J call TRBJ2-1; 8 bases are a match to TRBD1. The V and J ends lost 7 bases and 3 bases, in that order; junction bases with no gene match: 2. This CDR3 is 13 amino acids long. CDR1 is MNHEY and CDR2 is SMNVEV in the germline V gene (reference sequence). CDR3 residues: CASKGQGYNEQFF. Here the CDR3 DNA reads TGTGCCAGCAAAGGACAGGGCTACAATGAGCAGTTCTTC.

J is TRBJ2-2 and V is TRBV28; 7 nucleotides line up with TRBD2. Germline V lookup: CDR1 MDHEN, CDR2 SYDVKM. CDR3 size: 17 residues. J was trimmed by 1 base and V by 5 bases; bases with no gene match: 10. The DNA for the CDR3 is TGTGCCAGCAGTAGCGGGGTGGCGGGGGTGAACACCGGGGAGCTGTTTTTT. Its translation is CASSSGVAGVNTGELFF.

For this clone: One end of the junction varies from germline; a read error may be responsible. The chain recombines TRBV7-7 with TRBJ2-5; D gene ambiguous. Germline V lookup: CDR1 SSHAT, CDR2 FNYEAQ (reference sequence). CDR3 length equals 14 residues. In DNA form, the CDR3 reads TGTGCTAGCAGCTTAGTTTCTAGCCAAGAGACCCAGTACTTC. Its translation: CASSLVSSQETQYF. Supplemented by reference TRBV7-7 and TRBJ2-5, the full variable domain reads GAGVSQSPRYKVTKRGQDVTLRCDPISSHATLYWYQQALGQGPEFLTYFNYEAQPDKSGLPSDRFSAERPEGSISTLTIQRTEQRDSAMYRCASSLVSSQETQYFGPGTRLLVL.

This clone was seen a single time. The chain has TRBV5-1 and TRBJ1-2, with 7 nucleotides matching TRBD1. Germline V gene lookup returns CDR1 SGHRS and CDR2 YFSETQ. J lost 4 bases, V lost 4 bases, and 4 bases had no gene match. There are 13 residues in the CDR3. The CDR3 sequence: CASSETGIYGYTF. DNA for the CDR3: TGCGCCAGCAGCGAGACAGGGATCTATGGCTACACCTTC.

Written as DNA, the CDR3 is TGCGCCAGCAGCTTGGCCGAGGTATTAGATACGCAGTATTTT. This translates into CASSLAEVLDTQYF. The J gene is TRBJ2-3, the V gene TRBV5-1, with D hard to call. Deletions cut 0 bases from V and 5 bases from J, with 10 bases between. There are 14 residues in the CDR3. Germline values: CDR1 SGHRS, CDR2 YFSETQ.

This clone occurred once. This CDR3 reads CASSKGQGRDTGELFF. The CDR3 DNA reads TGCGCCAGCAGCAAAGGACAGGGGAGGGACACCGGGGAGCTGTTTTTT. V is TRBV5-1 and J is TRBJ2-2, with TRBD1 matching over 9 bases. CDR1 is SGHRS, CDR2 YFSETQ, per germline. The CDR3 sequence is 16 residues long. The V and J ends lost 4 bases and 3 bases, in that order; junction bases with no gene match: 7.

The chain recombines TRBV30 with TRBJ1-5, with D uncertain. CDR3 length: 14 amino acids. Between the trimmed V and J ends, which lost 1 base and 4 bases, there was a span of 11 bases. The V gene's germline CDR1 is GTSNPN and CDR2 SVGIG (reference sequence). The CDR3 nucleotides are TGTGCCTGGAGTGGTTTCGGTGAAAATCAGCCCCAGCATTTT. This codes for CAWSGFGENQPQHF.

V gene TRBV9 combines with J gene TRBJ2-2; TRBD2 matches at 8 bases. The CDR3 has 15 residues. J gave up 7 bases and V 2 bases, and 7 bases lay outside the gene matches. In germline, CDR1 is SGDLS, CDR2 YYNGEE. CDR3 DNA sequence: TGTGCCAGCAGCGTGGGTAGCGGGACCGTCGGGGAGCTGTTTTTT. It yields the protein CASSVGSGTVGELFF.

Only one count was recorded for this clone. The gene calls are TRBV5-4 and TRBJ1-1; D is unresolved. The germline gives CDR1 SGHNT, CDR2 YYREEE (reference sequence). The CDR3 contains 14 residues. The ends were cut back, 0 bases at V and 2 bases at J, with 8 bases in the middle. CDR3 in amino acids: CASSLGRANTEAFF. CDR3 DNA: TGTGCCAGCAGCTTGGGACGGGCAAACACTGAAGCTTTCTTT.

The chain carries TRBV18 and TRBJ2-3; D is unclear. Germline V gene lookup returns CDR1 KGHSH and CDR2 LQKENI. Trimming took off 0 bases at V and 4 bases at J, with 8 bases between the two ends. The length of the CDR3 is 14 residues. The DNA of the CDR3 is TGTGCCAGCTCACCACCTGGCCGGGCAGATACGCAGTATTTT. Protein: CASSPPGRADTQYF.

V gene TRBV6-1 combines with J gene TRBJ1-3; D remains unclear. Per the germline V gene, CDR1 is MNHNS and CDR2 is SASEGT. Between the trimmed V and J ends, which lost 4 bases and 3 bases, there was a span of 16 bases. The CDR3 has 16 amino acids. The CDR3 DNA reads TGTGCCAGCAGTGTGAACAAGGCAGAGATTGGAAACACCATATATTTT. It codes for CASSVNKAEIGNTIYF.

This chain uses TRBV5-1 with TRBJ2-1; no reliable D call. Germline CDR1 reads SGHRS; CDR2 reads YFSETQ. This CDR3 comprises 14 residues. The germline V and J ends were trimmed by 4 bases and 5 bases, with 13 bases remaining between them. CDR3 in DNA: TGCGCCAGCAGCCCCGGATACATGGACAATGAGCAGTTCTTC. Translated, it gives CASSPGYMDNEQFF.

This clone has a single count. This rearrangement joins TRBV28 to TRBJ1-2; 8 nucleotides match TRBD1. The V gene end was trimmed by 5 bases and the J gene end by 11 bases; junction bases not matched to a gene: 13. Looked up from germline, CDR1 is MDHEN and CDR2 is SYDVKM. This CDR3 has 14 residues. This chain's CDR3 is CASSGVGQGEGYTF. DNA for the CDR3: TGTGCCAGCAGTGGGGTCGGACAGGGAGAGGGGTACACCTTC.

The chain uses TRBV5-1 and TRBJ2-7, with D perhaps TRBD1 (5 bases). V was clipped by 4 bases and J by 1 base, with 6 bases between them. This CDR3 has 12 residues. Germline CDR1 and CDR2: SGHRS and YFSETQ. The CDR3 here is CASSGASYEQYF. The CDR3 DNA reads as TGCGCCAGCAGCGGGGCATCCTACGAGCAGTACTTC.

This clone has a single count. V is TRBV7-2 and J is TRBJ1-1; D gene unclear. From germline, CDR1 is SGHTA and CDR2 FQGNSA. The CDR3 is 13 residues long. V was clipped by 4 bases and J by 1 base, with 7 bases between them. DNA of the CDR3: TGTGCCAGCAGCTCTCAAGCGAACACTGAAGCTTTCTTT. It specifies CASSSQANTEAFF.

This clone has only one observation. The chain recombines TRBV6-4 with TRBJ1-2; 9 bases agree with TRBD1. The V and J ends lost 3 bases and 7 bases, in that order; junction bases with no gene match: 6. This CDR3 has 14 residues. Germline lookup yields CDR1 MRHNA and CDR2 SNTAGT. The DNA of the CDR3 is TGTGCCAGCAGTGAAGGACAGGGGAAGACTGGCTACACCTTC. Protein product: CASSEGQGKTGYTF.

A single count supports this clone. An end of the junction differs from the germline gene, which may be a read error. This chain joins TRBV7-7 and TRBJ2-7, with D perhaps TRBD2 (5 bases). This CDR3 region has 14 residues. Germline V lookup: CDR1 SSHAT, CDR2 FNYEAQ (reference sequence). CDR3 sequence reads: CASSLALSAYEQYF. CDR3 nucleotide sequence: TGTGCTAGCAGCTTAGCGCTGTCCGCCTACGAGCAGTACTTC. The full variable domain, rest sourced from reference TRBV7-7 and TRBJ2-7, is GAGVSQSPRYKVTKRGQDVTLRCDPISSHATLYWYQQALGQGPEFLTYFNYEAQPDKSGLPSDRFSAERPEGSISTLTIQRTEQRDSAMYRCASSLALSAYEQYFGPGTRLTVT.

The V call is TRBV27, the J call TRBJ2-7; 14 bases match TRBD2. This CDR3 comprises 15 residues. The J segment lost 6 bases and the V segment lost 5 bases, leaving 6 bases of the junction unmatched. Germline CDR1 reads MNHEY; CDR2 reads SMNVEV (reference sequence). The CDR3 spells CASSEGLAGVREQYF. The CDR3 coding sequence is TGTGCCAGCAGTGAGGGACTAGCGGGAGTTCGCGAGCAGTACTTC.

The gene calls are TRBV7-9 and TRBJ1-1; tentative D call: TRBD1 (6 bases). Germline V CDR1 and CDR2: SEHNR, FQNEAQ (reference sequence). The length of the CDR3 is 14 residues. V dropped 7 bases and J dropped 1 base, with 13 bases sitting between them. CDR3 nucleotide sequence: TGTGCCAGCACGCAAGGACAGACGAACACTGAAGCTTTCTTT. Protein: CASTQGQTNTEAFF.

The V and J genes are TRBV28 and TRBJ2-2; a possible D gene is TRBD2 (6 bases). V was shortened by 10 bases and J by 5 bases, with 11 bases between the two germline ends. From germline, CDR1 is MDHEN and CDR2 SYDVKM. CDR3 size: 12 residues. The DNA for the CDR3 is TGTGCCACATCGGGACTGACCGGGGAGCTGTTTTTT. This sequence encodes CATSGLTGELFF.

V gene TRBV18 combines with J gene TRBJ1-1, with D possibly TRBD1 on 5 matching bases. V lost 5 bases and J lost 3, with 10 bases in between. Germline V gene lookup returns CDR1 KGHSH and CDR2 LQKENI. The CDR3 runs to 13 residues. The CDR3 DNA reads as TGTGCCAGCTCAACGGGGGGTTACACTGAAGCTTTCTTT. Protein: CASSTGGYTEAFF.

This rearrangement joins TRBV9 to TRBJ1-4; D might be TRBD1 (5 bases). The CDR3 consists of 15 residues. V was pared by 2 bases and J by 10 bases, with 18 bases between. Germline CDR1 reads SGDLS; CDR2 reads YYNGEE. The CDR3 DNA sequence: TGTGCCAGCAGCGTGCAGGGAGGGGCCGGGGGAAAACTGTTTTTT. This codes for CASSVQGGAGGKLFF.

The chain links TRBV6-1 to TRBJ1-3, with D maybe TRBD1 (6 bases). This CDR3 spans 16 amino acids. The germline gives CDR1 MNHNS, CDR2 SASEGT. V lost 2 bases and J lost 0, with 11 bases in between. CDR3 nucleotides: TGTGCCAGCAGTGAAAGGGGGACACACTCTGGAAACACCATATATTTT. Protein sequence: CASSERGTHSGNTIYF.

The CDR3 reads CASSLEDIRLDTQYF. The CDR3 region has the DNA TGTGCCAGCAGCTTAGAGGACATCCGTCTAGATACGCAGTATTTT. The J gene is TRBJ2-3, the V gene TRBV11-2, with a weak D call TRBD1 (5 bases). This CDR3 is built from 15 residues. The germline gives CDR1 SGHAT, CDR2 FQNNGV. The V end was cut by 0 bases, the J end by 5 bases, with 12 bases between.

The chain employs TRBV6-6 and TRBJ2-7; D remains ambiguous. V gave up 6 bases and J gave up 3 bases, with 6 bases separating them. CDR1 and CDR2 from the germline V gene are MNHNY and SVGAGI (reference sequence). The CDR3 runs 11 residues. The CDR3 loop is CASSELYEQYF. The CDR3 DNA reads TGTGCCAGCAGCGAGCTCTACGAGCAGTACTTC.

The chain has TRBV7-2 and TRBJ2-5; D unclear. Per germline, CDR1 SGHTA and CDR2 FQGNSA. The V end lost 1 base, the J end lost 7 bases, and 7 bases lay between the germline ends. The CDR3 extends over 12 amino acids. Here the CDR3 DNA reads TGTGCCAGCAGCTTAGAGTTGGGGACCCAGTACTTC. Translation gives CASSLELGTQYF.

The rearrangement uses TRBV28 and TRBJ2-1, with 10 nucleotides matching TRBD2. CDR3 length: 15 amino acids. V lost 2 bases, J lost 6 bases, and 4 bases stayed unmatched. Germline V gene sequence: CDR1 MDHEN, CDR2 SYDVKM. CDR3 protein: CASSLTGLAANEQFF. CDR3 DNA sequence: TGTGCCAGCAGTTTAACCGGACTAGCGGCCAATGAGCAGTTCTTC. Complete variable domain (other parts from reference TRBV28 and TRBJ2-1): DVKVTQSSRYLVKRTGEKVFLECVQDMDHENMFWYRQDPGLGLRLIYFSYDVKMKEKGDIPEGYSVSREKKERFSLILESASTNQTSMYLCASSLTGLAANEQFFGPGTRLTVL.

The chain joins TRBV19 to TRBJ2-5; D may correspond to TRBD1 or TRBD2 (5 bases each). Germline lookup yields CDR1 LNHDA and CDR2 SQIVND (reference sequence). The CDR3 extends over 14 amino acids. The germline V and J ends were trimmed by 5 bases and 5 bases, with 15 bases remaining between them. The CDR3 loop reads CASSQGTQSETQYF. Here the CDR3 DNA reads TGTGCCAGTAGTCAAGGGACGCAAAGTGAGACCCAGTACTTC.

V gene TRBV4-3 combines with J gene TRBJ1-3, with D possibly TRBD1 on 5 matching bases. Trimming stripped 0 bases from V and 0 bases from J, with 9 bases between. Germline assignment: CDR1 LGHNA and CDR2 YSLEER. This CDR3 contains 16 residues. DNA of the CDR3: TGCGCCAGCAGCCAAGATGGGACCTTCTCTGGAAACACCATATATTTT. Translating it yields CASSQDGTFSGNTIYF.

V is TRBV7-2 and J is TRBJ1-1, with D hard to call. The CDR3 length is 15 residues. Germline V gives CDR1 SGHTA, CDR2 FQGNSA. Trimming left V 5 bases short and J 1 base short, with 14 bases between. CDR3 nucleotide sequence: TGTGCCAGCAGCCCGTCGGGGATACAGAACACTGAAGCTTTCTTT. This translates into CASSPSGIQNTEAFF.

This rearrangement joins TRBV5-1 to TRBJ2-1, with TRBD2 matching over 9 bases. CDR3 length: 16 amino acids. Germline V lookup: CDR1 SGHRS, CDR2 YFSETQ. Losses at the gene ends were 0 bases for V and 6 bases for J; bases not matched to a gene: 7. CDR3 nucleotide sequence: TGCGCCAGCAGCTTGGAACTAGCGGGCGGGGGCAATGAGCAGTTCTTC. Translated: CASSLELAGGGNEQFF.